This TCR beta chain was identified during a study of T cells in Graves' hyperthyroidism and ophthalmopathy. The CDR3 covers 13 residues. V was trimmed by 0 bases and J by 4 bases, leaving 7 bases between them. This clonotype was counted at least ten times. RNA transcripts were the template for amplifying TCR beta CDR3 regions. The HTBI primer set was used in a first-round RT-PCR of the TCR CDR3. One entry per CDR3 protein results from TCRdb running MiXCR on the multiplex PCR reads. The sample has 550,000 to 700,000 distinct CDR3 sequences, about 43% seen once. V gene TRBV12-3 or TRBV12-4 combines with J gene TRBJ2-7, with D uncertain. The clonotype was recovered from an adult woman with Graves' disease, either hyperthyroidism or ophthalmopathy (not recorded which). Sequenced sample: peripheral blood or thyroid tissue (not recorded which). The CDR3 sequence is CASSLAEPYEQYF. The CDR3 DNA reads TGTGCCAGCAGTTTAGCCGAGCCATACGAGCAGTACTTC.